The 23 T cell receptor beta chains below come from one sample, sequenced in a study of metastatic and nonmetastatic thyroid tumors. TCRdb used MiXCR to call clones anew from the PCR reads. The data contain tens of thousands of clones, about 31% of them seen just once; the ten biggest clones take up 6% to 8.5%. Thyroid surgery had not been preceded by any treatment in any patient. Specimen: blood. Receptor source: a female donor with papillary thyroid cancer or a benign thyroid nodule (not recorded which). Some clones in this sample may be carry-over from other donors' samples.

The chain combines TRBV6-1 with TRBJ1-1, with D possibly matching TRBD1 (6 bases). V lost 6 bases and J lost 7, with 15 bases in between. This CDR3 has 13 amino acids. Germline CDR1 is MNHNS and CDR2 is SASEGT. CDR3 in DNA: TGTGCCAGCAGCAGAAACGGACAGCTTGAAGCTTTCTTT. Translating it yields CASSRNGQLEAFF.

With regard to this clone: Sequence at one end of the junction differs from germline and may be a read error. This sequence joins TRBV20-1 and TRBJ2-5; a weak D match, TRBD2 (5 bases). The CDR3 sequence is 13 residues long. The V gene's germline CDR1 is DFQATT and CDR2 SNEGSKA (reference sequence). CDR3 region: CSAPSVSWETKYF. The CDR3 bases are TGCAGTGCTCCGTCCGTGAGTTGGGAGACCAAGTACTTT.

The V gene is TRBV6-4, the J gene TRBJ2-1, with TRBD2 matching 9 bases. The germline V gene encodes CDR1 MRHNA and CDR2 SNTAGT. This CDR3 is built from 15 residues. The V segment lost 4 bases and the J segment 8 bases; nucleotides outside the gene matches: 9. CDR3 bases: TGTGCCAGCAGTGTCCAAGCGGGGGGCCAGGATGAGCAGTTCTTC. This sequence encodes CASSVQAGGQDEQFF.

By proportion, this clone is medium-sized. CDR3 sequence reads: CASSYRASGSDNEQFF. CDR3 nucleotides: TGTGCCAGCAGTTATCGGGCTAGCGGGAGCGACAATGAGCAGTTCTTC. V gene TRBV6-5 combines with J gene TRBJ2-1; the match to TRBD2 covers 10 bases. V was pared by 3 bases and J by 5 bases, with 7 bases of the junction left unmatched. The CDR3 runs to 16 residues. Germline values: CDR1 MNHEY, CDR2 SVGAGI.

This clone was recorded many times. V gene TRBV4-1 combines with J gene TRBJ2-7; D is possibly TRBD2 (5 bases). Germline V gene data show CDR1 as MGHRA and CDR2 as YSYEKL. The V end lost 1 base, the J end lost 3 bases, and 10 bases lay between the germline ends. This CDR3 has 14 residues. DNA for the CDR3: TGCGCCAGCAGCCAAGCCGGGATTATCTACGAGCAGTACTTC. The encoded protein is CASSQAGIIYEQYF.

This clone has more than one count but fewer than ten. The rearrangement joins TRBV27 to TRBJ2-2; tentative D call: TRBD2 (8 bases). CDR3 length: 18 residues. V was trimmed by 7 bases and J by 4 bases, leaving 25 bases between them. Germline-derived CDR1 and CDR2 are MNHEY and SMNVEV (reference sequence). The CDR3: CASNDRVPAGDATGELFF. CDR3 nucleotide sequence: TGTGCCAGCAACGACAGGGTGCCAGCGGGAGATGCCACCGGGGAGCTGTTTTTT.

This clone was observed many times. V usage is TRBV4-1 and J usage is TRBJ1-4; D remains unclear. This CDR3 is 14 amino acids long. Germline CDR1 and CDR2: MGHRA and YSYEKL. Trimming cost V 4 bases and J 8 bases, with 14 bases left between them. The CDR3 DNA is TGCGCCAGCAGCCTTTTAGTAATCGGGGAAAAACTGTTTTTT. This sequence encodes CASSLLVIGEKLFF.

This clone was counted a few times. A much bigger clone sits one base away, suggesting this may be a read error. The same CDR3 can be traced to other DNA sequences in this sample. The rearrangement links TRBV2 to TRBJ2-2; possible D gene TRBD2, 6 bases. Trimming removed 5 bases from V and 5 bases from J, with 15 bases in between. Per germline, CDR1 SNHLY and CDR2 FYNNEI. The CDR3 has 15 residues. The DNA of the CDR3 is TGTGCCAGCAGTCCTCGTACAGGAGGGACCGGGGAGCTGTTTTTT. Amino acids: CASSPRTGGTGELFF.

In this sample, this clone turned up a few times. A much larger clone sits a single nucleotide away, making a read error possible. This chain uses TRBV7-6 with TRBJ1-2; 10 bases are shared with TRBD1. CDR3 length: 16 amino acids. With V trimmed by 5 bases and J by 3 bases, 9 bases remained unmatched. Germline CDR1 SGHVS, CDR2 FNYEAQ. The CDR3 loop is CASSATGGITYYGYTF. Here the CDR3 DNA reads TGTGCCAGCAGCGCGACAGGGGGCATTACCTACTATGGCTACACCTTC.

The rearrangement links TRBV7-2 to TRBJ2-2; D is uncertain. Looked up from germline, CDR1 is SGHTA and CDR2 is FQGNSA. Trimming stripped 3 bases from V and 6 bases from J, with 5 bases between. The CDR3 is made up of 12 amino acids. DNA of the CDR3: TGTGCCAGCAGCTTTATACCCGGGGAGCTGTTTTTT. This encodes CASSFIPGELFF. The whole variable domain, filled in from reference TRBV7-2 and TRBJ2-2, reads GAGVSQSPSNKVTEKGKDVELRCDPISGHTALYWYRQSLGQGLEFLIYFQGNSAPDKSGLPSDRFSAERTGGSVSTLTIQRTQQEDSAVYLCASSFIPGELFFGEGSRLTVL.

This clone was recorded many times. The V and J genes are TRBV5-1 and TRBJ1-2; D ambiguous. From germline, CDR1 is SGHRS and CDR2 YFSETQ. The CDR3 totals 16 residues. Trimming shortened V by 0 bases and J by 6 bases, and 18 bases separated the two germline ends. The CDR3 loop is CASSLVSGQAPNGYTF. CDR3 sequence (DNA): TGCGCCAGCAGCTTGGTTTCCGGTCAGGCTCCAAATGGCTACACCTTC. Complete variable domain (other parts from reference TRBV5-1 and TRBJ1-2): KAGVTQTPRYLIKTRGQQVTLSCSPISGHRSVSWYQQTPGQGLQFLFEYFSETQRNKGNFPGRFSGRQFSNSRSEMNVSTLELGDSALYLCASSLVSGQAPNGYTFGSGTRLTVV.

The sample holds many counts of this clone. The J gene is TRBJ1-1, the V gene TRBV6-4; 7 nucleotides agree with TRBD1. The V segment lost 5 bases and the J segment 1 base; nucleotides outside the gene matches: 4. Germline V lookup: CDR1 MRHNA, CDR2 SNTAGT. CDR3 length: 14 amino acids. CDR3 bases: TGTGCCAGCAGTACCGGGACAGCGAACACTGAAGCTTTCTTT. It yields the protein CASSTGTANTEAFF.

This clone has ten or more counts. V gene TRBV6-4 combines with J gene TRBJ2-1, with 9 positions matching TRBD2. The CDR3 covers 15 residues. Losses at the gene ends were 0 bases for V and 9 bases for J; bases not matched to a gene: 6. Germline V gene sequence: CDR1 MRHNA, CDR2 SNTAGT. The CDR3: CASSDSRGRAGEQFF. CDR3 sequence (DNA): TGTGCCAGCAGTGACTCCCGCGGGAGGGCCGGTGAGCAGTTCTTC.

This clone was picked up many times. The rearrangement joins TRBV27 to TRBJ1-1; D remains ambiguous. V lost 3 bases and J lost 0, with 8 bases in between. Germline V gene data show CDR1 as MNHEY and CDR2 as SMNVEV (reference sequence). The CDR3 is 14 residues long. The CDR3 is CASSFLGLNTEAFF. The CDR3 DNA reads TGTGCCAGCAGTTTTTTAGGCCTGAACACTGAAGCTTTCTTT.

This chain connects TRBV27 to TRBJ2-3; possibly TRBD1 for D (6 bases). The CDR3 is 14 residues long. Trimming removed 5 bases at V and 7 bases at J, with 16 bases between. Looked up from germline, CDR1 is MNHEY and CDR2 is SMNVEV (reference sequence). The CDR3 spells CASSPGTLIYTQYF. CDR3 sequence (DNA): TGTGCCAGCAGTCCCGGGACACTCATATATACGCAGTATTTT.

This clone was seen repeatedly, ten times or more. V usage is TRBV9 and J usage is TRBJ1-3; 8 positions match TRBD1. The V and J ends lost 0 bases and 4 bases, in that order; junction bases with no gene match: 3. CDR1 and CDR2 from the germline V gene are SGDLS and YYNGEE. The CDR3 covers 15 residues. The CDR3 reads CASSVGTGQGNTIYF. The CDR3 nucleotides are TGTGCCAGCAGCGTAGGGACAGGGCAAGGAAACACCATATATTTT.

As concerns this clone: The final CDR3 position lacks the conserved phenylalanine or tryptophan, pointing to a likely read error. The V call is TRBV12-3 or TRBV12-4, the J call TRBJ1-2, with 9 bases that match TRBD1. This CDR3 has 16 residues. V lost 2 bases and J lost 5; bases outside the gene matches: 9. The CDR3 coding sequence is TGTGCCAGCAGTTTACCAACAGGGGGCGCGAGATATGGCTACACCATC. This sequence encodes CASSLPTGGARYGYTI.

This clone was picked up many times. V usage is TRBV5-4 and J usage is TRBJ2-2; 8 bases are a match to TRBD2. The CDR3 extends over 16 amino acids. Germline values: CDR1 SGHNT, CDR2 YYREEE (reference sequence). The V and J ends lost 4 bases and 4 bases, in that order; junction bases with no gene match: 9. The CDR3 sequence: CASSPVEAGVTGELFF. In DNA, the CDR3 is TGTGCCAGCAGCCCCGTCGAAGCGGGAGTCACCGGGGAGCTGTTTTTT.

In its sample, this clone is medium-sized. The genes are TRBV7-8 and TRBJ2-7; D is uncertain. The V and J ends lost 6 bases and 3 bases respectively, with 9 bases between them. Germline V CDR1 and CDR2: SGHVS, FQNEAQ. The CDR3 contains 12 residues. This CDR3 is CASSRYGYEQYF. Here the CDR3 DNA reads TGTGCCAGCAGTAGATATGGCTACGAGCAGTACTTC. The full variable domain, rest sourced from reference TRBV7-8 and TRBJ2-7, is GAGVSQSPRYKVAKRGQDVALRCDPISGHVSLFWYQQALGQGPEFLTYFQNEAQLDKSGLPSDRFFAERPEGSVSTLKIQRTQQEDSAVYLCASSRYGYEQYFGPGTRLTVT.

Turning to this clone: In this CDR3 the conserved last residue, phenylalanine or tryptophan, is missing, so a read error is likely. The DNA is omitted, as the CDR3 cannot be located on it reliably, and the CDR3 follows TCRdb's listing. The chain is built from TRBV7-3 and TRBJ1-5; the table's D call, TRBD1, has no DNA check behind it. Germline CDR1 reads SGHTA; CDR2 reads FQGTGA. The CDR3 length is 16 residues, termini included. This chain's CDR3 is CASSSQQGDSNEPEHL.

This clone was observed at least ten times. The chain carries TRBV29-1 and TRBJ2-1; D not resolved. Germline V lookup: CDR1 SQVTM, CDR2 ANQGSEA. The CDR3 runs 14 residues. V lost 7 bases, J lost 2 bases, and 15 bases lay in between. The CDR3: CSATSRGPYNEQFF. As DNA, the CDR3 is TGCAGCGCTACATCGCGTGGCCCCTACAATGAGCAGTTCTTC.

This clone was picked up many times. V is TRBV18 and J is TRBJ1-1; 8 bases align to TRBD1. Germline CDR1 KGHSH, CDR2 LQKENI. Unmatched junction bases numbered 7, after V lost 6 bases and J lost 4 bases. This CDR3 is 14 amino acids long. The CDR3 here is CASSLETGATEAFF. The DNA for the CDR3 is TGTGCCAGCTCTCTAGAGACAGGGGCCACTGAAGCTTTCTTT.

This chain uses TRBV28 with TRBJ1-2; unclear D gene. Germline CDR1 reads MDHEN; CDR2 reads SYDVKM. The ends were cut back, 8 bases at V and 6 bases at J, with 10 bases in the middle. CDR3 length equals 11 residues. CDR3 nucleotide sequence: TGTGCCAGCGTACAGATTGATGGCTACACCTTC. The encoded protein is CASVQIDGYTF.